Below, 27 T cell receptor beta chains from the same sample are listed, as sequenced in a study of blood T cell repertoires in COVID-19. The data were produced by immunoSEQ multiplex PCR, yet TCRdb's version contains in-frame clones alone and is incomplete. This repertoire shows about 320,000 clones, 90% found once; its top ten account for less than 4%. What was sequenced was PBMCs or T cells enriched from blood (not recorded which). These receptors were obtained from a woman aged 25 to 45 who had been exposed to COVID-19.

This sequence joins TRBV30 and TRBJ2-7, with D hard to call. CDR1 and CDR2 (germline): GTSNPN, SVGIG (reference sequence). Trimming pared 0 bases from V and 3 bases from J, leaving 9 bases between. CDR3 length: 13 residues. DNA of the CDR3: TGTGCCTGGAGTGTACACATTTTCTACGAGCAGTACTTC. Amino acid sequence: CAWSVHIFYEQYF.

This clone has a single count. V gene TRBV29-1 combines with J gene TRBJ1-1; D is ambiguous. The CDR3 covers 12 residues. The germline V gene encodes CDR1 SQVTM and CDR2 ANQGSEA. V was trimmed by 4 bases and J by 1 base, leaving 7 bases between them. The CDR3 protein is CSVAYRNTEAFF. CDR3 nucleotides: TGCAGCGTTGCCTACAGGAACACTGAAGCTTTCTTT.

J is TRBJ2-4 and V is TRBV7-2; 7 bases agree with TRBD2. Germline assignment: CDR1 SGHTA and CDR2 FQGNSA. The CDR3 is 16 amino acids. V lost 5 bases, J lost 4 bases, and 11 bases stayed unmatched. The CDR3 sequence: CASSPFRAGIKNIQYF. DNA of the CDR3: TGTGCCAGCAGCCCTTTCCGAGCGGGGATAAAAAACATTCAGTACTTC.

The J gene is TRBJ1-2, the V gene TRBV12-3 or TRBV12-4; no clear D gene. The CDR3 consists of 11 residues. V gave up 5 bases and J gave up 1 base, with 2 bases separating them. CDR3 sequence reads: CASSRNYGYTF. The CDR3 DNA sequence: TGTGCCAGCAGTCGTAACTATGGCTACACCTTC.

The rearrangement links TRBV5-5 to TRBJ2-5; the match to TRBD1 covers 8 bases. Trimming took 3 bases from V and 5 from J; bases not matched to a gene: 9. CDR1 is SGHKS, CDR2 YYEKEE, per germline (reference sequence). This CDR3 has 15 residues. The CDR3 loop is CASSSTGEEWETQYF. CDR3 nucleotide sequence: TGTGCCAGCAGCTCGACAGGGGAGGAGTGGGAGACCCAGTACTTC.

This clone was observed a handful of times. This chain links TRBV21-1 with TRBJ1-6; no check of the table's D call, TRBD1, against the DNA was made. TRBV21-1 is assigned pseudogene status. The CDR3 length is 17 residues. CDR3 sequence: CASSKGQGSSYNSPLHF. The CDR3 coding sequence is TGTGCCAGCAGCAAAGGACAGGGGAGCTCCTATAATTCACCCCTCCACTTT.

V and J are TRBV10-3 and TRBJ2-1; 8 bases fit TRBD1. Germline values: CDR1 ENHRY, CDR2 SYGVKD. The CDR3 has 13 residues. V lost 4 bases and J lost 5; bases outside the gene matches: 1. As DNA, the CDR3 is TGTGCCATCAGTGCGGGACAGGACAATGAGCAGTTCTTC. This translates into CAISAGQDNEQFF.

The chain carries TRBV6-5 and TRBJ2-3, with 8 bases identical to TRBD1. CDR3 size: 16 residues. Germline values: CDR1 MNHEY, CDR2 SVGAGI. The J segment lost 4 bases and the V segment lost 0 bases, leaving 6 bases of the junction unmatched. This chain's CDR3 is CASSYSWTGPPDTQYF. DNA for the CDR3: TGTGCCAGCAGTTACTCTTGGACAGGGCCCCCAGATACGCAGTATTTT.

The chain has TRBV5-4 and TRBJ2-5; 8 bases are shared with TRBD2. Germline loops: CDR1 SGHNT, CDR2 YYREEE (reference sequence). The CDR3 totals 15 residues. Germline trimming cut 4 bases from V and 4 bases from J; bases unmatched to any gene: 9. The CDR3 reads CASSRPGGVRETQYF. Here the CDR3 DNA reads TGTGCCAGCAGCAGGCCCGGGGGGGTACGAGAGACCCAGTACTTC.

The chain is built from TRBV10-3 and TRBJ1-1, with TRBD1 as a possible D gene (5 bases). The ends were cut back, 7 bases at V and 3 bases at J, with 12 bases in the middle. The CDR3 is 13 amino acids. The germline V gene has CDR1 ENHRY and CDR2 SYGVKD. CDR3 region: CAITQEPHTEAFF. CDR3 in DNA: TGTGCCATCACACAGGAGCCCCACACTGAAGCTTTCTTT.

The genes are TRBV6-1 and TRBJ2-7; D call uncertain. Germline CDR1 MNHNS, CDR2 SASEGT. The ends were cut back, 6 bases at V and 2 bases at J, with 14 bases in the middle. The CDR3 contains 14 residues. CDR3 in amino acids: CASSQARATYEQYF. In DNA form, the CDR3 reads TGTGCCAGCAGCCAAGCTAGAGCAACCTACGAGCAGTACTTC.

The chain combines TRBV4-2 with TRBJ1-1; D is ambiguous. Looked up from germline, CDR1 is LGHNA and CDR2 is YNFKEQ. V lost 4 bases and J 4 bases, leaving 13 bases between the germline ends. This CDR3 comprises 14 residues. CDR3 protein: CASSLVPAATEAFF. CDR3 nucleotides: TGTGCCAGCAGCCTCGTTCCCGCGGCCACTGAAGCTTTCTTT.

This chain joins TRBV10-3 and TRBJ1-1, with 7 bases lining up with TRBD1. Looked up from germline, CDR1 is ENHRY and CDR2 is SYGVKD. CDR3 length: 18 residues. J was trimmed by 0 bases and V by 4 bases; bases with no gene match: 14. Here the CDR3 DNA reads TGTGCCATCAGTGGGGGCTACCGGGACAGCAAACTGAACACTGAAGCTTTCTTT. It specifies CAISGGYRDSKLNTEAFF.

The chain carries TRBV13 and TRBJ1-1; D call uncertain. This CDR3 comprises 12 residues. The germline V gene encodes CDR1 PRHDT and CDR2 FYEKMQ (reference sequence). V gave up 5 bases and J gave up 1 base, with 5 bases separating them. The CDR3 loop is CASSNRNTEAFF. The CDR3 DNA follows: TGTGCCAGCAGCAACAGGAACACTGAAGCTTTCTTT.

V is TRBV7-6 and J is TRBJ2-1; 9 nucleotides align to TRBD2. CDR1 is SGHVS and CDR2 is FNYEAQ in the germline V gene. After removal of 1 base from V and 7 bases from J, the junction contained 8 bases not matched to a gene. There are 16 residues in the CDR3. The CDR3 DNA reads TGTGCCAGCAGCTTAGAAGTCGCGGGGGGGTTAAATGAGCAGTTCTTC. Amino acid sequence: CASSLEVAGGLNEQFF.

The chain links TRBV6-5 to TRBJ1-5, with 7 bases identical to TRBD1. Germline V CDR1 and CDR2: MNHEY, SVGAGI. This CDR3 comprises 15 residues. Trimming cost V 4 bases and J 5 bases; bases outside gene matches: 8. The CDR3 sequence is CASSSTGSADQPQHF. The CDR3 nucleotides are TGTGCCAGCAGTTCGACAGGGTCGGCAGATCAGCCCCAGCATTTT.

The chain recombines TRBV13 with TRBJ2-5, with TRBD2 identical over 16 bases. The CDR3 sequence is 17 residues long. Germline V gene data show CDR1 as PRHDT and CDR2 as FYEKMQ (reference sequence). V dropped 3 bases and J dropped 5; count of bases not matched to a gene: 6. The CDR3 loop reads CASSLGLAGGVRETQYF. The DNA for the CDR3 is TGTGCCAGCAGCTTGGGACTAGCGGGGGGGGTCCGGGAGACCCAGTACTTC.

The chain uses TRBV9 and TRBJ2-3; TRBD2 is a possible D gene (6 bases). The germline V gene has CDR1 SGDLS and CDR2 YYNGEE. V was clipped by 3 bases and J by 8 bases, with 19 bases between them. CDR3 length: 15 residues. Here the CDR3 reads CASSEVGGRRSTQYF. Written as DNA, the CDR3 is TGTGCCAGCAGCGAAGTGGGAGGCCGGAGGAGTACGCAGTATTTT.

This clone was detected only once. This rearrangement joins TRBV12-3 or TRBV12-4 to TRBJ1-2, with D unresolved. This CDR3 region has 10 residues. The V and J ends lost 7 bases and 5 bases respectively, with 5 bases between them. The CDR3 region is CASTLYGYTF. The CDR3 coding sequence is TGTGCCAGCACCCTGTATGGCTACACCTTC.

The CDR3 DNA is TGCGCCAGCAGCTCCTGGACAGGGGGCGCCAACACCGGGGAGCTGTTTTTT. Protein sequence: CASSSWTGGANTGELFF. The V and J genes are TRBV5-1 and TRBJ2-2, with 11 bases aligning to TRBD1. There are 17 residues in the CDR3. Germline-derived CDR1 and CDR2 are SGHRS and YFSETQ. V lost 3 bases, J lost 2 bases, and 6 bases stayed unmatched.

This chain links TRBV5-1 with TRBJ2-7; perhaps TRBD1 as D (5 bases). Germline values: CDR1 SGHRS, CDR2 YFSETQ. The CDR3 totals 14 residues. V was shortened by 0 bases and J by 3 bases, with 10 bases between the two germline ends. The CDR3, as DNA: TGCGCCAGCAGCTTGGAAAACAGGTTCTACGAGCAGTACTTC. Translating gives CASSLENRFYEQYF.

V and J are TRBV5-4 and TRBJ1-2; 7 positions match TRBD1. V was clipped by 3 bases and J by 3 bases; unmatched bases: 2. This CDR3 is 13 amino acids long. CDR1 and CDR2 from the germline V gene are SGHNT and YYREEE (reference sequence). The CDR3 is CASSSGTDYGYTF. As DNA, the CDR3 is TGTGCCAGCAGCTCAGGGACAGACTATGGCTACACCTTC.

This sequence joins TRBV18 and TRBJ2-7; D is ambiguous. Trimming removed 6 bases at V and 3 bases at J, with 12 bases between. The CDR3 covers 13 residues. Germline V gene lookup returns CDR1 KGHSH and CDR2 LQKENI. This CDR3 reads CASSHDTRYEQYF. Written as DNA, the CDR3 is TGTGCCAGCTCGCACGACACCCGCTACGAGCAGTACTTC.

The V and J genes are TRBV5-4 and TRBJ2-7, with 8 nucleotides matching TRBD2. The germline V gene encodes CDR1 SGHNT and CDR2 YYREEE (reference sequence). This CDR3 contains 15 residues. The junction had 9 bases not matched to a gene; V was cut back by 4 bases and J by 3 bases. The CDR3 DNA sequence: TGTGCCAGCAGCCCAGGAGCGGGGGTCGTCTACGAGCAGTACTTC. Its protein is CASSPGAGVVYEQYF.

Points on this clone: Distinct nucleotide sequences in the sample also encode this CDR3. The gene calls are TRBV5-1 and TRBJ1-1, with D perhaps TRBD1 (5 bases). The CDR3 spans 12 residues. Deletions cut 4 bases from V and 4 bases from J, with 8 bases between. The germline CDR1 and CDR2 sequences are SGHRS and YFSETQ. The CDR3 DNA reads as TGCGCCAGCAGCCCGCAGGGCACTGAAGCTTTCTTT. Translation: CASSPQGTEAFF.

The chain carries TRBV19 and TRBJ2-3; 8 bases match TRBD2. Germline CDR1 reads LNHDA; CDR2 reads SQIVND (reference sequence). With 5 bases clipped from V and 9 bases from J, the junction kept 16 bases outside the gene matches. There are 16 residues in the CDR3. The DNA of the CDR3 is TGTGCCAGTAGTGCTCGGCCGGGACTAGGTACGGAGACGCAGTATTTT. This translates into CASSARPGLGTETQYF. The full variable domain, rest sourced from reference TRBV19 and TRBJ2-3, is DGGITQSPKYLFRKEGQNVTLSCEQNLNHDAMYWYRQDPGQGLRLIYYSQIVNDFQKGDIAEGYSVSREKKESFPLTVTSAQKNPTAFYLCASSARPGLGTETQYFGPGTRLTVL.

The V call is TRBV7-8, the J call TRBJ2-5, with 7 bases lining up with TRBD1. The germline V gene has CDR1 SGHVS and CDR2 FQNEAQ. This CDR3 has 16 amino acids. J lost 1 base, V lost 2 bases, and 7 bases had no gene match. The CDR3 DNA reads TGTGCCAGCAGCTTAAGACAGGGTGGCAGCCAAGAGACCCAGTACTTC. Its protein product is CASSLRQGGSQETQYF.